This TCR beta chain comes out of a study of blood T cell repertoires in COVID-19. For the study at large: Italy, Spain and the United States were the sources of the convalescent and acute COVID-19 samples. T cells, B-cell-depleted T cells, or PBMCs provided the cDNA or gDNA that served as material.

Seattle cases were enrolled at active infection and followed longitudinally. The junction had 4 bases not matched to a gene; V was cut back by 0 bases and J by 4 bases. Germline V gene sequence: CDR1 SGDLS, CDR2 YYNGEE. The CDR3 runs to 15 residues. This clone was found many times. This CDR3 is also generated by other DNA sequences in the sample. As processed by the authors: Amplification from reference gene primers served as the basis for estimated nucleated cell counts. TCRdb keeps only in-frame clones here, not all; method: immunoSEQ multiplex PCR. The DNA gave D and trimming, while V, J and clone size come from that table. This sample carries roughly 340,000 clones, 80% to 90% of them seen once, and the ten largest clones take about 6%.

This TCR derives from a woman aged 50 to 60 with COVID-19, enrolled during active disease. Material for sequencing was peripheral blood. The rearrangement joins TRBV9 to TRBJ2-1, with TRBD2 matching over 7 bases. Here the CDR3 DNA reads TGTGCCAGCAGCGTAGGGGCGGGAGCTTACAATGAGCAGTTCTTC. The encoded protein is CASSVGAGAYNEQFF.